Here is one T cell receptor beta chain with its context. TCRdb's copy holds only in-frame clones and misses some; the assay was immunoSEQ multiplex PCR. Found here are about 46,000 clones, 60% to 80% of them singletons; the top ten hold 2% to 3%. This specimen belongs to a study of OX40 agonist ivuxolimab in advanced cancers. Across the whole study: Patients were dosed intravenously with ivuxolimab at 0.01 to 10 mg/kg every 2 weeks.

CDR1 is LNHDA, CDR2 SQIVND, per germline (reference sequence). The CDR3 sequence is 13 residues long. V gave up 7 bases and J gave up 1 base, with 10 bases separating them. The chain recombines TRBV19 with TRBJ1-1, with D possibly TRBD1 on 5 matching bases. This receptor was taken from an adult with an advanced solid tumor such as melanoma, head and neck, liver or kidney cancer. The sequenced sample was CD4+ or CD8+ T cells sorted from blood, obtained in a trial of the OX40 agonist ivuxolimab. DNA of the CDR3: TGTGCCAGTAAGAGTGGGGGGAACACTGAAGCTTTCTTT. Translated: CASKSGGNTEAFF.